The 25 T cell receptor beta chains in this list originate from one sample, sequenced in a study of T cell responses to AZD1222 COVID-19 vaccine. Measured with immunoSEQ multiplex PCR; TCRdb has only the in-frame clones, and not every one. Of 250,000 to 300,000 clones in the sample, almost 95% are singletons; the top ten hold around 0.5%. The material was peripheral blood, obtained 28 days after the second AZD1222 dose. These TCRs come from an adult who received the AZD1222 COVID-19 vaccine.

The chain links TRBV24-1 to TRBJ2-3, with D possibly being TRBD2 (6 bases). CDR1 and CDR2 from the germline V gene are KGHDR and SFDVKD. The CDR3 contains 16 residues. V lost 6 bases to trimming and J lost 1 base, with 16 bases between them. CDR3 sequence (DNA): TGTGCCACCAGTACGGGCCTAGCGTTTGGCACAGATACGCAGTATTTT. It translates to CATSTGLAFGTDTQYF.

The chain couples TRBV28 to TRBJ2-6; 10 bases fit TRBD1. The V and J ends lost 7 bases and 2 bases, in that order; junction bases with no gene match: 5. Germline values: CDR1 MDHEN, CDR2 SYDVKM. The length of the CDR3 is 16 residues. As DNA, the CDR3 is TGTGCCAGCATTCCCGGACAGGGGGCTGGGGCCAACGTCCTGACTTTC. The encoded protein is CASIPGQGAGANVLTF.

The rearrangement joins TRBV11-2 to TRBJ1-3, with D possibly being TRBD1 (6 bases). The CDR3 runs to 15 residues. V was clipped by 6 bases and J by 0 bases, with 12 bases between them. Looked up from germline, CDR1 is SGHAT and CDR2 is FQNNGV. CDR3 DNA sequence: TGTGCCAGCAGAAGGACAGAAACCTCTGGAAACACCATATATTTT. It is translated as CASRRTETSGNTIYF. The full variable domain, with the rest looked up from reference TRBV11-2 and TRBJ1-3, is EAGVAQSPRYKIIEKRQSVAFWCNPISGHATLYWYQQILGQGPKLLIQFQNNGVVDDSQLPKDRFSAERLKGVDSTLKIQPAKLEDSAVYLCASRRTETSGNTIYFGEGSWLTVV.

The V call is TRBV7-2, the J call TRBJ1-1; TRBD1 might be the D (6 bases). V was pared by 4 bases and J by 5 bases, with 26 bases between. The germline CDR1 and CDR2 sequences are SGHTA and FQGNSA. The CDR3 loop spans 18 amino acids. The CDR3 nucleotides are TGTGCCAGCAGCTCCGCGGGCGGGGGGCTCCTAACGGGGACTGAAGCTTTCTTT. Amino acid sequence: CASSSAGGGLLTGTEAFF.

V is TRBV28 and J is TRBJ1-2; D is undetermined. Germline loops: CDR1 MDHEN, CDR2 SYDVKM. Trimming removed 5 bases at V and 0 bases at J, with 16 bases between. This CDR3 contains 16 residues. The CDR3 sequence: CASSPPGRNPNYGYTF. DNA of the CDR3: TGTGCCAGCAGTCCCCCGGGCCGGAACCCTAACTATGGCTACACCTTC.

The CDR3 DNA sequence: TGTGCCAGTAGTGCTGGACTAGCAGCCACGGAGACCCAGTACTTC. It codes for CASSAGLAATETQYF. The chain carries TRBV19 and TRBJ2-5; 8 bases align to TRBD2. CDR1 LNHDA and CDR2 SQIVND come from the germline V gene (reference sequence). Germline trimming cut 5 bases from V and 5 bases from J; bases unmatched to any gene: 10. The CDR3 loop spans 15 amino acids.

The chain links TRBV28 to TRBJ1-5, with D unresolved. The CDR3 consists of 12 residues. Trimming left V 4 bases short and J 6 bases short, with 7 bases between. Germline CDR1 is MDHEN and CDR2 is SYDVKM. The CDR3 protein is CASSSPAQPQHF. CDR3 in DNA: TGTGCCAGCAGTTCCCCAGCTCAGCCCCAGCATTTT.

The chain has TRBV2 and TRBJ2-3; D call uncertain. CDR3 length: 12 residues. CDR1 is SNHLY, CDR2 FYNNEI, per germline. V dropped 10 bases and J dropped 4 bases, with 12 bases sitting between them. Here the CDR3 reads CATRERPDTQYF. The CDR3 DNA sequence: TGTGCCACCCGTGAAAGACCAGATACGCAGTATTTT.

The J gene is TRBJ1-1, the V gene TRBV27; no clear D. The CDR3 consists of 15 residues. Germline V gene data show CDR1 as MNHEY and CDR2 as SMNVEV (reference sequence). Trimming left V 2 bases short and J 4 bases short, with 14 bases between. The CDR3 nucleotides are TGTGCCAGCAGTTTACAGGCCCGCATGAGCACTGAAGCTTTCTTT. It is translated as CASSLQARMSTEAFF.

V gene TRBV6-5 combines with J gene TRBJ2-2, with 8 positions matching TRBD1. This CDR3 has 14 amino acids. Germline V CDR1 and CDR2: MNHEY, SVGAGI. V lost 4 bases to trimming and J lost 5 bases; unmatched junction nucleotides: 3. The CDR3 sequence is CASSWTGSTGELFF. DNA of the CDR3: TGTGCCAGCAGTTGGACAGGGTCGACCGGGGAGCTGTTTTTT.

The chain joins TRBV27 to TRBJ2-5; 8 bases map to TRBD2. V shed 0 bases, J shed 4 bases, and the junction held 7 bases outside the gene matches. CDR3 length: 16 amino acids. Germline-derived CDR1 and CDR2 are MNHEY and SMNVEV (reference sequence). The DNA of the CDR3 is TGTGCCAGCAGTTTATCCTTCGGGGGGGCCTTAGAGACCCAGTACTTC. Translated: CASSLSFGGALETQYF.

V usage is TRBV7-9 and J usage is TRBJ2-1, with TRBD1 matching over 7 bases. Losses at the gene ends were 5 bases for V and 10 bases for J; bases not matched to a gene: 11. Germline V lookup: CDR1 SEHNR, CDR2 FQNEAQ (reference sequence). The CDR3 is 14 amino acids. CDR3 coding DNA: TGTGCCAGCAGCCTCCCGACAGGGAAGGCCGAGCAGTTCTTC. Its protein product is CASSLPTGKAEQFF.

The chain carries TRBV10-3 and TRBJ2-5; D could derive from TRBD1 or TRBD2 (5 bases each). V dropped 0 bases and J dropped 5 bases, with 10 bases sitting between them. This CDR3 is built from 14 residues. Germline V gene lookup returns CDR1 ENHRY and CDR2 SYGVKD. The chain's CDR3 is CAISESGVGETQYF. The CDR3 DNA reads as TGTGCCATCAGTGAGTCGGGGGTTGGGGAGACCCAGTACTTC.

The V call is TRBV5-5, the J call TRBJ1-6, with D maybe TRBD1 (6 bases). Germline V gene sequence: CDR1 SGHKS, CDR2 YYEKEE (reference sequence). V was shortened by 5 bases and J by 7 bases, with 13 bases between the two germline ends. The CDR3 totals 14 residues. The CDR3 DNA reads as TGTGCCAGCAGAGAACAGGGCGGGAATTCACCCCTCCACTTT. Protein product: CASREQGGNSPLHF.

CDR3 residues: CASSATWRAKYEQYF. The DNA of the CDR3 is TGTGCCAGCAGCGCCACCTGGAGGGCCAAATACGAGCAGTACTTC. The V and J genes are TRBV28 and TRBJ2-7, with D possibly matching TRBD2 (6 bases). This CDR3 spans 15 amino acids. With 6 bases removed from V and 4 bases from J, the gap between germline ends came to 19 bases. Germline V gene lookup returns CDR1 MDHEN and CDR2 SYDVKM.

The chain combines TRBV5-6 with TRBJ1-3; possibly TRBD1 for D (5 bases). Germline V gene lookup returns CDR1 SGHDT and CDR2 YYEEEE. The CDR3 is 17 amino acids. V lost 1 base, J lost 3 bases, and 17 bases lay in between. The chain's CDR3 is CASSLSVNRDVGNTIYF. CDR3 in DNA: TGTGCCAGCAGCTTGTCGGTTAACCGGGACGTTGGAAACACCATATATTTT.

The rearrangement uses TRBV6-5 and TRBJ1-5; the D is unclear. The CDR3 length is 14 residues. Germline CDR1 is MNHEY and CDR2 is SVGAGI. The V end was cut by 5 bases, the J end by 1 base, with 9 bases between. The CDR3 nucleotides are TGTGCCAGCAGTCTACTGGACAGCAATCAGCCCCAGCATTTT. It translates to CASSLLDSNQPQHF.

CDR3 DNA: TGTGCCAGCAGCATCCGTCCAAGGGATACGCAGTATTTT. It is translated as CASSIRPRDTQYF. This chain joins TRBV9 and TRBJ2-3; D is unresolved. The germline CDR1 and CDR2 sequences are SGDLS and YYNGEE. The CDR3 runs to 13 residues. Trimming removed 4 bases at V and 6 bases at J, with 12 bases between.

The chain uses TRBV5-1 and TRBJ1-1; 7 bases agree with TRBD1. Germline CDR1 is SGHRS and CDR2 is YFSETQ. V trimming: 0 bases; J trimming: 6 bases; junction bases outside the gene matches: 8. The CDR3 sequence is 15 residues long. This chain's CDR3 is CASSLAGRGQSEAFF. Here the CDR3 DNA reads TGCGCCAGCAGCTTGGCAGGTAGGGGGCAATCTGAAGCTTTCTTT.

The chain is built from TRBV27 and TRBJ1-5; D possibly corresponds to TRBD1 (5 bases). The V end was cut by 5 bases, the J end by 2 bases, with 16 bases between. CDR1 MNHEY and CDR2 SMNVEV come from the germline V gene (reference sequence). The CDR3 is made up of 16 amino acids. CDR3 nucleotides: TGTGCCAGCAGTACTAATGGGGCGGCGGGCAATCAGCCCCAGCATTTT. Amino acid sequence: CASSTNGAAGNQPQHF.

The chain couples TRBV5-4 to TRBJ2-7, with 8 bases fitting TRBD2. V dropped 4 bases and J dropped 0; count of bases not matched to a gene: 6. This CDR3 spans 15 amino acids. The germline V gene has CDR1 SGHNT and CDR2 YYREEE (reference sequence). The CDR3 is CASSLTSGSSYEQYF. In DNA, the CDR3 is TGTGCCAGCAGCCTCACTAGCGGAAGCTCCTACGAGCAGTACTTC. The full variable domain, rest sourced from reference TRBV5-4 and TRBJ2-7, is ETGVTQSPTHLIKTRGQQVTLRCSSQSGHNTVSWYQQALGQGPQFIFQYYREEENGRGNFPPRFSGLQFPNYSSELNVNALELDDSALYLCASSLTSGSSYEQYFGPGTRLTVT.

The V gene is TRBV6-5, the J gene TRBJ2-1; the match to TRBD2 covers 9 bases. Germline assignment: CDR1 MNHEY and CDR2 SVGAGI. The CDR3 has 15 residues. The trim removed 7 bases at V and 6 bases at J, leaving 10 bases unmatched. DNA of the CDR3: TGTGCCAGCACCGAAGGAGCGGGGGGAGCCAATGAGCAGTTCTTC. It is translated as CASTEGAGGANEQFF.

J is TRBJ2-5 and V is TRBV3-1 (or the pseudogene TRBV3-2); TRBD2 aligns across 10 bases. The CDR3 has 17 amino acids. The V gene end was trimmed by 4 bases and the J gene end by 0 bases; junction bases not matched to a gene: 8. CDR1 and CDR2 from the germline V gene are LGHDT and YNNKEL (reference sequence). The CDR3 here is CASSRQTGTSDQETQYF. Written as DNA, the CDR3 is TGTGCCAGCAGCCGCCAAACCGGGACTAGCGACCAAGAGACCCAGTACTTC.

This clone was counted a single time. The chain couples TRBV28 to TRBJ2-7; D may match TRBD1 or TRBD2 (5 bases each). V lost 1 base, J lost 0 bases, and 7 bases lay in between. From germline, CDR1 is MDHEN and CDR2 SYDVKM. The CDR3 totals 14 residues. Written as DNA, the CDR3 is TGTGCCAGCAGTTTATCCGGGGCCTCCTACGAGCAGTACTTC. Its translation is CASSLSGASYEQYF.

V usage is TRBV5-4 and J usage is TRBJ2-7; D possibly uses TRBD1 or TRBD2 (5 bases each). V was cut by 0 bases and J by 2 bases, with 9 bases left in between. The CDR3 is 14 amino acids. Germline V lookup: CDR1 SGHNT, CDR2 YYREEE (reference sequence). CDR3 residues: CASSLDQGAYEQYF. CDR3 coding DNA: TGTGCCAGCAGCTTGGACCAGGGAGCCTACGAGCAGTACTTC.